The entry that follows covers one T cell receptor beta chain sequence. This sample is drawn from a study of T cell responses to AZD1222 COVID-19 vaccine. Germline lookup yields CDR1 GTSNPN and CDR2 SVGIG (reference sequence). The length of the CDR3 is 12 residues. Trimming left V 2 bases short and J 0 bases short, with 4 bases between. Sequencing was performed with immunoSEQ multiplex PCR; in TCRdb, only in-frame clones are kept and a portion is missing. The data hold about 200,000 clones, with 85% to 95% observed a single time. This material consisted of peripheral blood, taken 28 days after the second dose of the MenACWY control vaccine. This clonotype was obtained from an adult who received the MenACWY meningococcal vaccine as a control. V and J are TRBV30 and TRBJ1-1, with D unclear. For the CDR3, the DNA is TGTGCCTGGAGTCTGATGAACACTGAAGCTTTCTTT. Translated: CAWSLMNTEAFF.